This entry concerns a single T cell receptor beta chain. What antigen it recognizes has not been identified. Qualities for individual bases were not recorded, and no much larger clone is one base off. At diagnosis, tumor, uninvolved tumor-adjacent lung and peripheral blood were collected and then preserved as a mix of FFPE and fresh-frozen material. TCR beta CDR3 regions were sequenced from DNA using the immunoSEQ Assay. Concerning the study's data processing: T cell density was computed as TCR beta template counts normalized to usable DNA estimated by amplifying housekeeping genes. Using the preseqR package, richness was estimated by extrapolating to 120,000 templates for tissue samples and 400,000 templates for PBMC samples. Clonality was calculated as one minus Pielou's evenness. To identify tissue-enriched TCRs, differential abundance testing was run on productive amino-acid clonotypes with a minimum total count of 5 and an alpha of 0.1. Repertoire overlap between compartments was quantified with the Jaccard Index and Morisita Overlap Index. TCR beta CDR3s were clustered by GLIPH together with public tetramer-defined viral CDR3s, and at least three viral sequences plus V-gene enrichment were required for viral motifs. The table was pulled from immuneACCESS by TCRdb, which kept in-frame rearrangements only. Such tables lose some clones; where checked, under half of the loss comes from unresolved V genes, and the rest has no known cause. That table supplies the V and J calls and clone size; D and trimming were determined from the DNA. This sample comprises 2,000 to 2,500 clones, over 20% of them detected only once. Over 6% of the sample rests with the top ten.

The data stem from a study of T cells in localized non-small cell lung cancer (dated by TCRdb to the early 2020s). Study-wide context: The study examined T cell repertoires in a few hundred patients with early-stage NSCLC and compared tumors with uninvolved tumor-adjacent lungs. The cohort consisted of 236 treatment-naive NSCLC patients whose localized lung tumors had been resected. The mean age of the NSCLC patients was approximately 71 years, with 130 or so men and around 100 women.

Overall results and qualifications from the work: The highest T cell clonality was observed in uninvolved tumor-adjacent lung, where clonality exceeded that of tumor, suggesting that antigenic responses were more focused in uninvolved tumor-adjacent lung. Of the top 100 tumor clones, a median of about 53 were detected in paired uninvolved adjacent lung; about 28 were also among that lung's top 100. Higher T cell density in blood was associated with longer overall survival, whereas higher clonality in adjacent lung was associated with shorter survival. Because multi-region sequencing of the tumors was not done, intratumor heterogeneity could not be ruled out. Because the study design was exploratory, TCR variables were selected using unadjusted p-values without false-discovery rate correction.

Compared with germline, V lacks 3 bases and J lacks 0 bases; bases without a gene match: 19. The germline V gene (reference sequence) yields LNHDA for CDR1 and SQIVND for CDR2. The CDR3 spans 23 residues, from the cysteine through the phenylalanine. CDR3 DNA is the only sequence kept; it has 69 bases, read in frame from the first base. Recombination connected TRBV19 to TRBJ2-1; the central 14 bases match TRBD2. The receptor comes from a man between 35 and 75 years old with stage III lung adenocarcinoma. Sequenced material: lung tumor tissue, taken before any cancer treatment. The CDR3 sequence is CASSIPGTGWTSGGLSSYNEQFF. The nucleotide sequence reads TGTGCCAGTAGTATTCCCGGGACAGGGTGGACTAGCGGGGGGCTGAGCTCCTACAATGAGCAGTTCTTC.